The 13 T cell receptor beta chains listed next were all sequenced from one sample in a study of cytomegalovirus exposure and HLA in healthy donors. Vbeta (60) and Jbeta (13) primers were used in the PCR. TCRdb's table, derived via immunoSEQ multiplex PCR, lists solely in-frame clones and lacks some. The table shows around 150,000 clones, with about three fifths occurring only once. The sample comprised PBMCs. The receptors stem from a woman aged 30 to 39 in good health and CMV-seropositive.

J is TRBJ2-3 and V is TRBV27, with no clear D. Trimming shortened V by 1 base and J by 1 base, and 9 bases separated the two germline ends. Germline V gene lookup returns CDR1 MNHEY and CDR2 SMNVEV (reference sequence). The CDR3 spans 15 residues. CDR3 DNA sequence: TGTGCCAGCAGTTTATTTAGCTTCGGCACAGATACGCAGTATTTT. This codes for CASSLFSFGTDTQYF.

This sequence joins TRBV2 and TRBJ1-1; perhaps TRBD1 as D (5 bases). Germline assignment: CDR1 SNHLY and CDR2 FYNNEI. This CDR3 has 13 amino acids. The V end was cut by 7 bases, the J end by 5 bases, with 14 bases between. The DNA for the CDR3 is TGTGCCAGCAAGACACCTGGGGGGACTGAAGCTTTCTTT. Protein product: CASKTPGGTEAFF.

The CDR3 region is CAIKAGDREETQYF. The CDR3 nucleotides are TGTGCCATCAAGGCGGGAGATAGGGAAGAGACCCAGTACTTC. The gene calls are TRBV10-3 and TRBJ2-5; 7 bases fit TRBD2. There are 14 residues in the CDR3. CDR1 and CDR2 (germline): ENHRY, SYGVKD. Trimming at V came to 7 bases and at J to 3 bases, leaving 8 bases not matched to a gene.

DNA for the CDR3: TGTGCCAGTAGGGACAGGGCGGTTAACATTCAGTACTTC. Its protein is CASRDRAVNIQYF. This chain connects TRBV19 to TRBJ2-4, with TRBD1 matching over 8 bases. The CDR3 runs 13 residues. The germline V gene encodes CDR1 LNHDA and CDR2 SQIVND (reference sequence). V was pared by 6 bases and J by 7 bases, with 5 bases of the junction left unmatched.

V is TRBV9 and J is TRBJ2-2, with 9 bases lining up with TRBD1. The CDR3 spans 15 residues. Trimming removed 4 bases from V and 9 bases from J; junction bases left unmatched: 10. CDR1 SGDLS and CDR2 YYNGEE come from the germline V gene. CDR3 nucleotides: TGTGCCAGCAGCTCCGGGACAGGGAATTCAAGGGAGCTGTTTTTT. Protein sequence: CASSSGTGNSRELFF.

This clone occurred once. The CDR3 sequence: CASRRQGANQPQHF. CDR3 bases: TGTGCCAGCAGACGACAGGGGGCCAATCAGCCCCAGCATTTT. This sequence joins TRBV2 and TRBJ1-5, with 10 bases lining up with TRBD1. V lost 6 bases and J lost 3; bases outside the gene matches: 2. The CDR3 spans 14 residues. CDR1 SNHLY and CDR2 FYNNEI come from the germline V gene.

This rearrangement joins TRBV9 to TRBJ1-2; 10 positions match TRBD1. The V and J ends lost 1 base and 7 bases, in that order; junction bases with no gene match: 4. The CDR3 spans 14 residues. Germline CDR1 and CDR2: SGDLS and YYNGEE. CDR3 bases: TGTGCCAGCAGCGTAATGGGACAGGGGAGTGGCTACACCTTC. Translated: CASSVMGQGSGYTF.

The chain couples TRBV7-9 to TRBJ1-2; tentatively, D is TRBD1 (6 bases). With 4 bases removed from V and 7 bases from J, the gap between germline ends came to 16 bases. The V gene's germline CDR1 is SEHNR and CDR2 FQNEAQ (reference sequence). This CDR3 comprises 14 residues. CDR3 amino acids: CASSSQLQGFGYTF. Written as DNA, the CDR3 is TGTGCCAGCAGCTCCCAACTGCAGGGGTTTGGCTACACCTTC. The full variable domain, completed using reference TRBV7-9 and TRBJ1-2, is DTGVSQNPRHKITKRGQNVTFRCDPISEHNRLYWYRQTLGQGPEFLTYFQNEAQLEKSRLLSDRFSAERPKGSFSTLEIQRTEQGDSAMYLCASSSQLQGFGYTFGSGTRLTVV.

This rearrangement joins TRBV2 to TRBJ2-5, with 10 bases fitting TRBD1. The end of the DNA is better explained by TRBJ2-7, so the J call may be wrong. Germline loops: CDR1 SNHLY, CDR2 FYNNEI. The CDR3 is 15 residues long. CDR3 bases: TGTGCCAGCAGGGTCGGGACAGGGGTGGTCTACGAGCAGTACTTC. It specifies CASRVGTGVVYEQYF.

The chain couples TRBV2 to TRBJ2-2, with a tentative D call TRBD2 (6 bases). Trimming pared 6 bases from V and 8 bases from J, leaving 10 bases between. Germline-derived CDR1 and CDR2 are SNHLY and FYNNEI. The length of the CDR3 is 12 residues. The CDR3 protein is CASRAGMGELFF. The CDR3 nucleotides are TGTGCCAGCAGAGCGGGTATGGGGGAGCTGTTTTTT.

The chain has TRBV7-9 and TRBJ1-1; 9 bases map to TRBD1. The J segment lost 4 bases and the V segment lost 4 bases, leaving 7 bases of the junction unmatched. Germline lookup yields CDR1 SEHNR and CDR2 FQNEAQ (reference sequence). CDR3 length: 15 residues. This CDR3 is CASSSERQGGTEAFF. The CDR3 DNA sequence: TGTGCCAGCAGCTCAGAGCGACAGGGGGGCACTGAAGCTTTCTTT.

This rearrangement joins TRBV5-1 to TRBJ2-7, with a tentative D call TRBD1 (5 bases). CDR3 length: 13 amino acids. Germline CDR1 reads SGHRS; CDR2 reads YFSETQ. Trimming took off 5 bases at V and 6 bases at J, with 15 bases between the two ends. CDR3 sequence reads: CASRRQTDSEQYF. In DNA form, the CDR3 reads TGCGCCAGCAGGAGACAGACGGATTCCGAGCAGTACTTC.

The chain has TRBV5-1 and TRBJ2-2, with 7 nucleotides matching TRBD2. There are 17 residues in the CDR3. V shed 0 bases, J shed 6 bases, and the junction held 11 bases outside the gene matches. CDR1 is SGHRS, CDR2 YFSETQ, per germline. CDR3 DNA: TGCGCCAGCAGCTTGGCCGTGGTAGCGGGCTTGGCCGGGGAGCTGTTTTTT. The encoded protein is CASSLAVVAGLAGELFF.